The text below deals with one T cell receptor beta chain. Its antigen is not identified. The sample originates from a study of lymphopenia after photon versus proton radiotherapy. The CDR3 covers 13 residues. Using immunoSEQ multiplex PCR, the repertoire was profiled, and TCRdb retains in-frame clones only, with some absent. This table holds 3,000 to 4,500 clones, roughly 70% found once. Study results and caveats: Authors raise, but do not show, better survival with proton therapy.

The chain links TRBV21-1 to TRBJ1-6; no check of the table's D call, TRBD1, against the DNA was made. TRBV21-1 is tagged as a pseudogene. The source of this sequence is a man aged 80 or over with esophageal cancer. Sample: peripheral blood, taken from a patient treated with proton-based radiotherapy. CDR3 bases: TGTGCCAGCTCTTTTTCCCAGTGTTCACCCCTCCACTTT. Amino acids: CASSFSQCSPLHF.